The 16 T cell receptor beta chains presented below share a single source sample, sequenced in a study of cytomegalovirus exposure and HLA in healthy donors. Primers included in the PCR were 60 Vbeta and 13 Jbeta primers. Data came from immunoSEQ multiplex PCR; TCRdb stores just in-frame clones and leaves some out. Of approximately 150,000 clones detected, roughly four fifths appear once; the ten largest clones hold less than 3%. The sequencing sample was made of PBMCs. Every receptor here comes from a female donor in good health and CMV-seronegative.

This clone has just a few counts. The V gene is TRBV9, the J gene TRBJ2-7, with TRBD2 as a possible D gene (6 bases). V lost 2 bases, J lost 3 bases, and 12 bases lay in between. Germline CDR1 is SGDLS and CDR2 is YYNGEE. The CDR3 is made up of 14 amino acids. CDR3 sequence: CASSVREYFYEQYF. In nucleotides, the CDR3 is TGTGCCAGCAGCGTCCGGGAGTATTTCTACGAGCAGTACTTC.

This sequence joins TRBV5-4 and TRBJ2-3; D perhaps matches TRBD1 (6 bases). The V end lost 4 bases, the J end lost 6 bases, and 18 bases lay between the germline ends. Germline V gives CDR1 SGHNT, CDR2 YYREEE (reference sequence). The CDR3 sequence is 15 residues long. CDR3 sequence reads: CASSPAGVGKDTQYF. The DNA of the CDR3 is TGTGCCAGCAGCCCGGCAGGGGTTGGGAAGGATACGCAGTATTTT.

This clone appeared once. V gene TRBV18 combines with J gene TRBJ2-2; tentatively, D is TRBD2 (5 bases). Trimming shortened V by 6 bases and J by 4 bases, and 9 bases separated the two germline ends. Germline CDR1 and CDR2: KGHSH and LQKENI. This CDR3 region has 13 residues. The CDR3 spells CASSPGSTGELFF. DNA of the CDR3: TGTGCCAGCTCGCCGGGGAGCACCGGGGAGCTGTTTTTT.

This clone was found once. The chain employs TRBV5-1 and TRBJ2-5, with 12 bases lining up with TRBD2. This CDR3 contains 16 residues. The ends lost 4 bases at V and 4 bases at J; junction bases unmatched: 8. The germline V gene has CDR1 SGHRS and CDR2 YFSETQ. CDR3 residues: CASSTRLAGEGETQYF. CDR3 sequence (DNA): TGCGCCAGCAGCACCCGACTAGCGGGAGAAGGAGAGACCCAGTACTTC.

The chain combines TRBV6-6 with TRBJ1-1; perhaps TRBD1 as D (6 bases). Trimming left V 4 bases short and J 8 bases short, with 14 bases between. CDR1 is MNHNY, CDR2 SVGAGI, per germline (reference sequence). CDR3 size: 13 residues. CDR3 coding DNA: TGTGCCAGCAGTTCATCAGGGGTTCCCGAAGCTTTCTTT. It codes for CASSSSGVPEAFF.

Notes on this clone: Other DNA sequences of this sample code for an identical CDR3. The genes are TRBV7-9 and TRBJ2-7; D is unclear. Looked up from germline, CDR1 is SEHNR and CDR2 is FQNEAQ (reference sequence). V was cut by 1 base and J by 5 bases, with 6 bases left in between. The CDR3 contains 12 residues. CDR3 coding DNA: TGTGCCAGCAGCTTAGGGCAGAACGAGCAGTACTTC. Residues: CASSLGQNEQYF.

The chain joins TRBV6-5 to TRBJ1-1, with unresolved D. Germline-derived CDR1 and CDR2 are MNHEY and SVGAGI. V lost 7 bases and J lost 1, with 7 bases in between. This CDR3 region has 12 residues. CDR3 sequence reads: CASKPTNTEAFF. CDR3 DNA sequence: TGTGCCAGCAAGCCAACGAACACTGAAGCTTTCTTT.

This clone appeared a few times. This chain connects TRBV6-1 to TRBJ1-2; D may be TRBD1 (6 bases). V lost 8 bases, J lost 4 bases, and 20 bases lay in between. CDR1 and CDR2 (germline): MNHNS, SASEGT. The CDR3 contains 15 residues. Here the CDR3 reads CASRPNFGGAYGYTF. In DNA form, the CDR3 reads TGTGCCAGCCGGCCCAATTTTGGGGGCGCCTATGGCTACACCTTC.

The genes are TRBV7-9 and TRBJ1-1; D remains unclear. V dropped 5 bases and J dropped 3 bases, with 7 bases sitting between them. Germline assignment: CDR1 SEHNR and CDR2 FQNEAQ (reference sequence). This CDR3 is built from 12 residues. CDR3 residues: CASSTRDTEAFF. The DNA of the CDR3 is TGTGCCAGCAGCACACGGGACACTGAAGCTTTCTTT.

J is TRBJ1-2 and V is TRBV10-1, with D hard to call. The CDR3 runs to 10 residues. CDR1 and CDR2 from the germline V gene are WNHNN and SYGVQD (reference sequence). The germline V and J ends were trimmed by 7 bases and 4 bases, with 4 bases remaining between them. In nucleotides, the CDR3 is TGCGCCAGCACCTCCTATGGCTACACCTTC. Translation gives CASTSYGYTF.

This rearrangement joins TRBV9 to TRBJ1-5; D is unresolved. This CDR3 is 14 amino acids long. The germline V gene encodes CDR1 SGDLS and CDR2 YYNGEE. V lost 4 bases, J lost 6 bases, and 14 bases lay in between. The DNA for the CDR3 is TGTGCCAGCAGCCCCCACGTGTCCGGTCAGCCCCAGCATTTT. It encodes CASSPHVSGQPQHF.

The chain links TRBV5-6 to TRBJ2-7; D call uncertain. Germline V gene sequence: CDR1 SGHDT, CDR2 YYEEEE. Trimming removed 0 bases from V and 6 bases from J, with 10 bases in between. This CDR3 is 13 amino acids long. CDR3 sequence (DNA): TGTGCCAGCAGCTTGGTCGTGAGAAGCGAGCAGTACTTC. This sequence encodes CASSLVVRSEQYF.

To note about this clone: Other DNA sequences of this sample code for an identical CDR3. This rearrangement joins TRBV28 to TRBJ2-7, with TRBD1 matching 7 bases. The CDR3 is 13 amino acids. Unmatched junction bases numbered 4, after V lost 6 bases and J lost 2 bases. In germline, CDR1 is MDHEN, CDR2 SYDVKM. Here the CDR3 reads CASRRTGTYEQYF. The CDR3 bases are TGTGCCAGCAGACGGACAGGAACCTACGAGCAGTACTTC.

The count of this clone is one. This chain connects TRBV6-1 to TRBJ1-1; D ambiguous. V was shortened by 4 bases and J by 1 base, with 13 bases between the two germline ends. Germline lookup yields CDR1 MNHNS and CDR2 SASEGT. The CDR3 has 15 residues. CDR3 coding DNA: TGTGCCAGCAGTGTACGACAACCCACGAACACTGAAGCTTTCTTT. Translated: CASSVRQPTNTEAFF.

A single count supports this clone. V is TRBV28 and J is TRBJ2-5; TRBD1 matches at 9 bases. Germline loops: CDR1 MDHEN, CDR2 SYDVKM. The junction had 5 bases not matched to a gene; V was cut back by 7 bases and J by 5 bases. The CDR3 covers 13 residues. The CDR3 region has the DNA TGTGCCAGCAAGACAGGGGGGTCGGAGACCCAGTACTTC. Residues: CASKTGGSETQYF. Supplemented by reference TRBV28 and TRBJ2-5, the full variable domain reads DVKVTQSSRYLVKRTGEKVFLECVQDMDHENMFWYRQDPGLGLRLIYFSYDVKMKEKGDIPEGYSVSREKKERFSLILESASTNQTSMYLCASKTGGSETQYFGPGTRLLVL.

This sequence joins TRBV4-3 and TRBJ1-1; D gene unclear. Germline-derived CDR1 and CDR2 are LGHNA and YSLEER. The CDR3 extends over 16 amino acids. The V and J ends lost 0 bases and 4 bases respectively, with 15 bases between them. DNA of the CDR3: TGCGCCAGCAGCCAAGAGTTCGCTAGGAGCAGCACTGAAGCTTTCTTT. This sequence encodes CASSQEFARSSTEAFF.